Following are 13 T cell receptor beta chains from one sample sequenced in a study of cytotoxic CD8 clonotypes in ibrutinib-treated CLL. TCRdb keeps only in-frame clones here, not all; method: immunoSEQ multiplex PCR. The top ten clones hold 6.5% to 8% of a sample with a few hundred thousand clones, around four fifths of them seen once. Specimen: PBMCs, collected before ibrutinib treatment. Receptors were obtained from a human donor with chronic lymphocytic leukemia.

The rearrangement links TRBV5-4 to TRBJ2-7; 11 nucleotides line up with TRBD2. Germline V gene data show CDR1 as SGHNT and CDR2 as YYREEE (reference sequence). The CDR3 consists of 14 residues. Germline trimming cut 3 bases from V and 7 bases from J; bases unmatched to any gene: 6. As DNA, the CDR3 is TGTGCCAGCAGCTATAGCGGGAGGGCCGGGGAGCAGTACTTC. This sequence encodes CASSYSGRAGEQYF.

The chain joins TRBV4-2 to TRBJ2-5; a possible D gene is TRBD2 (6 bases). CDR3 length: 15 amino acids. Trimming took off 0 bases at V and 5 bases at J, with 13 bases between the two ends. Germline-derived CDR1 and CDR2 are LGHNA and YNFKEQ. The CDR3 spells CASSQDRRARETQYF. CDR3 bases: TGTGCCAGCAGCCAAGATAGGAGGGCCAGGGAGACCCAGTACTTC.

CDR3 amino acids: CASSSDIFVNEQFF. In DNA, the CDR3 is TGTGCCAGCAGCTCGGACATCTTCGTGAATGAGCAGTTCTTC. The chain is built from TRBV11-2 and TRBJ2-1, with D possibly being TRBD1 (5 bases). The CDR3 runs 14 residues. The V gene lost 4 bases and the J gene lost 7 bases, with 14 bases spanning the gap. CDR1 and CDR2 from the germline V gene are SGHAT and FQNNGV.

The J gene is TRBJ1-4, the V gene TRBV2, with 9 bases identical to TRBD1. V shed 8 bases, J shed 5 bases, and the junction held 6 bases outside the gene matches. Germline CDR1 reads SNHLY; CDR2 reads FYNNEI. The CDR3 contains 14 residues. The CDR3 DNA reads TGTGCCAGCGGATCAGACAGGGGGAATGAAAAACTGTTTTTT. Amino acids: CASGSDRGNEKLFF.

The gene calls are TRBV7-8 and TRBJ2-7, with 7 nucleotides matching TRBD1. Germline V gene lookup returns CDR1 SGHVS and CDR2 FQNEAQ. CDR3 length equals 16 residues. The junction had 8 bases not matched to a gene; V was cut back by 3 bases and J by 0 bases. In DNA form, the CDR3 reads TGTGCCAGCAGCTTGGATCGGACAGGAAGCTCCTACGAGCAGTACTTC. Translation gives CASSLDRTGSSYEQYF.

The J gene is TRBJ2-3, the V gene TRBV11-2, with D hard to call. The CDR3 contains 16 residues. The ends were cut back, 1 base at V and 3 bases at J, with 14 bases in the middle. CDR1 SGHAT and CDR2 FQNNGV come from the germline V gene. DNA for the CDR3: TGTGCCAGCAGCTTAGTTGCTGGTGGTTTGACAGATACGCAGTATTTT. Amino acid sequence: CASSLVAGGLTDTQYF.

This clone appeared a few times. The chain is built from TRBV7-8 and TRBJ1-3; 7 bases are a match to TRBD1. This CDR3 contains 16 residues. V was clipped by 5 bases and J by 0 bases; unmatched bases: 7. Germline-derived CDR1 and CDR2 are SGHVS and FQNEAQ. The CDR3: CASSQGQARSGNTIYF. The CDR3 region has the DNA TGTGCCAGCAGCCAAGGACAGGCTCGCTCTGGAAACACCATATATTTT.

The chain combines TRBV25-1 with TRBJ2-1; 8 bases map to TRBD2. Germline CDR1 and CDR2: MGHDK and SYGVNS. The V segment lost 5 bases and the J segment 5 bases; nucleotides outside the gene matches: 8. The CDR3 spans 15 residues. The CDR3 sequence: CASSTSGSFDNEQFF. Here the CDR3 DNA reads TGTGCCAGCAGTACAAGCGGGAGTTTCGACAATGAGCAGTTCTTC.

This chain joins TRBV7-2 and TRBJ2-5; D may correspond to TRBD1 or TRBD2 (5 bases each). Germline CDR1 and CDR2: SGHTA and FQGNSA. The CDR3 sequence is 15 residues long. V dropped 5 bases and J dropped 1 base, with 14 bases sitting between them. CDR3 DNA sequence: TGTGCCAGCAGCCGCGGAGGTGGGGCCCAAGAGACCCAGTACTTC. Its protein product is CASSRGGGAQETQYF.

The chain joins TRBV5-1 to TRBJ2-3; possible D gene TRBD1, 5 bases. V was pared by 7 bases and J by 2 bases, with 11 bases between. The germline V gene has CDR1 SGHRS and CDR2 YFSETQ. CDR3 size: 13 residues. The CDR3 loop reads CASRQGITDTQYF. DNA for the CDR3: TGCGCCAGCCGCCAGGGAATCACAGATACGCAGTATTTT.

V gene TRBV2 combines with J gene TRBJ1-5; TRBD1 matches at 9 bases. Germline values: CDR1 SNHLY, CDR2 FYNNEI. This CDR3 comprises 16 residues. Trimming at V came to 5 bases and at J to 2 bases, leaving 7 bases not matched to a gene. The CDR3 loop is CASSWGQGKGNQPQHF. The CDR3 nucleotides read TGTGCCAGCAGTTGGGGACAGGGTAAGGGCAATCAGCCCCAGCATTTT. The variable domain in full, with the rest retrieved from reference TRBV2 and TRBJ1-5, is EPEVTQTPSHQVTQMGQEVILRCVPISNHLYFYWYRQILGQKVEFLVSFYNNEISEKSEIFDDQFSVERPDGSNFTLKIRSTKLEDSAMYFCASSWGQGKGNQPQHFGDGTRLSIL.

This sequence joins TRBV2 and TRBJ2-1; D not resolved. The CDR3 length is 16 residues. Trimming took 4 bases from V and 0 from J, leaving 13 bases between them. Germline lookup yields CDR1 SNHLY and CDR2 FYNNEI. The CDR3 DNA reads TGTGCCAGCAGTGTTCTCGGGTTGAGCTCCTACAATGAGCAGTTCTTC. Translated, it gives CASSVLGLSSYNEQFF.

The chain joins TRBV10-3 to TRBJ2-2; TRBD2 matches at 12 bases. Germline lookup yields CDR1 ENHRY and CDR2 SYGVKD. The V segment lost 3 bases and the J segment 7 bases; nucleotides outside the gene matches: 9. This CDR3 is 17 amino acids long. The CDR3 region has the DNA TGTGCCATCAGTGAACGAAGGACTAGCGGGATGGGCGGGGAGCTGTTTTTT. Its translation: CAISERRTSGMGGELFF.